This T cell receptor beta chain was captured in a study of blood T cell repertoires in COVID-19. Across the study: Some COVID-19 samples were acute and others convalescent; all came from the United States, Italy and Spain. PBMCs, B-cell-depleted T cells, or T cells provided the cDNA or gDNA that made up the material.

The junction had 1 base not matched to a gene; V was cut back by 1 base and J by 1 base. This CDR3 comprises 14 residues. Per the germline V gene, CDR1 is SGHTA and CDR2 is FQGNSA. In the authors' workflow: Using reference gene primer amplification, nucleated cell counts were estimated. Repertoires were generated with immunoSEQ multiplex PCR, while TCRdb's copy carries only in-frame clones and drops some. V and J calls and clone size are those listed in that table; D and trimming were worked out from the DNA. The top ten hold 18% of the sample, which has approximately 130,000 clones, 86% seen once. The sequenced material came from peripheral blood. The sequence came from a woman in her forties or fifties who had recovered from COVID-19. The genes are TRBV7-2 and TRBJ2-7, with 7 bases that match TRBD1. The CDR3 coding sequence is TGTGCCAGCAGCTTAGGGGGACAGTCCTACGAGCAGTACTTC. Protein product: CASSLGGQSYEQYF.